What follows are 31 T cell receptor beta chains derived from one specimen sequenced in a study of regulatory and conventional T cells in RAG deficiency. The repertoire was sequenced with immunoSEQ multiplex PCR; TCRdb's copy has only in-frame clones and lacks some. The table shows some 21,000 clones, with around 95% occurring only once. Blood CD4+ CD25-low CD127-high conventional T cells supplied the genomic DNA template. These same data were also listed under a study on regulatory T cells. From that second work: The PCR used 52 TRBV and 13 TRBJ primers.

The material sequenced was CD25- CD4+ T cells sorted from blood. Every receptor here comes from a human donor in good health.

This rearrangement joins TRBV14 to TRBJ1-1; D call uncertain. Per germline, CDR1 SGHDN and CDR2 FVKESK. The CDR3 contains 11 residues. The V end was cut by 0 bases, the J end by 7 bases, with 3 bases between. The CDR3 nucleotides read TGTGCCAGCAGCCAAGACCGTGAAGCTTTCTTT. It codes for CASSQDREAFF.

The gene calls are TRBV28 and TRBJ2-7; maybe TRBD1 (6 bases). The CDR3 is 14 amino acids. V lost 1 base to trimming and J lost 7 bases, with 14 bases between them. Germline CDR1 MDHEN, CDR2 SYDVKM. In DNA, the CDR3 is TGTGCCAGCAGTTTATCGGGACAACGGCTGGAGCAGTACTTC. Translating gives CASSLSGQRLEQYF.

The J gene is TRBJ2-7, the V gene TRBV28; possibly TRBD2 for D (6 bases). V was cut by 5 bases and J by 0 bases, with 14 bases left in between. The CDR3 contains 15 residues. Per the germline V gene, CDR1 is MDHEN and CDR2 is SYDVKM. The CDR3 DNA is TGTGCCAGCAGTGAGGGACTGCCGAACTCCTACGAGCAGTACTTC. This codes for CASSEGLPNSYEQYF.

The chain employs TRBV9 and TRBJ1-2; no firm D call. Germline lookup yields CDR1 SGDLS and CDR2 YYNGEE. V was shortened by 0 bases and J by 3 bases, with 6 bases between the two germline ends. This CDR3 has 13 amino acids. The CDR3 region is CASSVGQYYGYTF. Here the CDR3 DNA reads TGTGCCAGCAGCGTAGGGCAGTACTATGGCTACACCTTC.

This clone was recorded once. J is TRBJ1-1 and V is TRBV7-2; TRBD1 agrees at 9 bases. Germline CDR1 is SGHTA and CDR2 is FQGNSA. The V gene end was trimmed by 6 bases and the J gene end by 8 bases; junction bases not matched to a gene: 7. The CDR3 runs to 13 residues. Written as DNA, the CDR3 is TGTGCCAGCAGACCTGCAGGGACAGGGGAAGCTTTCTTT. Translating gives CASRPAGTGEAFF.

The chain uses TRBV2 and TRBJ1-1, with 9 bases that match TRBD1. V gave up 3 bases and J gave up 4 bases; unmatched junction bases: 6. The CDR3 sequence is 15 residues long. Per the germline V gene, CDR1 is SNHLY and CDR2 is FYNNEI. Written as DNA, the CDR3 is TGTGCCAGCAGTGACCTGGGACAGGGCTTCACTGAAGCTTTCTTT. Protein product: CASSDLGQGFTEAFF.

The J gene is TRBJ2-5, the V gene TRBV9; the match to TRBD2 covers 11 bases. The length of the CDR3 is 18 residues. V trimming: 0 bases; J trimming: 1 base; junction bases outside the gene matches: 8. From germline, CDR1 is SGDLS and CDR2 YYNGEE. CDR3 nucleotides: TGTGCCAGCAGCGTAGGAACTAGCGGGGGCCTAAGCCAAGAGACCCAGTACTTC. Protein sequence: CASSVGTSGGLSQETQYF.

This rearrangement joins TRBV29-1 to TRBJ2-7; possibly TRBD2 for D (6 bases). Germline lookup yields CDR1 SQVTM and CDR2 ANQGSEA. Deletions cut 4 bases from V and 1 base from J, with 14 bases between. The CDR3 is 14 amino acids. In DNA, the CDR3 is TGCAGCGTTGTTATAACGGGGGAGTCCTACGAGCAGTACTTC. Protein product: CSVVITGESYEQYF.

The chain has TRBV7-2 and TRBJ2-7; 8 nucleotides match TRBD1. From germline, CDR1 is SGHTA and CDR2 FQGNSA. This CDR3 contains 15 residues. V shed 5 bases, J shed 2 bases, and the junction held 8 bases outside the gene matches. The CDR3 loop reads CASSIYPTGAYEQYF. As DNA, the CDR3 is TGTGCCAGCAGCATCTACCCGACAGGGGCCTACGAGCAGTACTTC.

The rearrangement uses TRBV5-1 and TRBJ2-1, with D perhaps TRBD1 (5 bases). The V end was cut by 0 bases, the J end by 7 bases, with 11 bases between. The CDR3 spans 14 residues. Germline CDR1 and CDR2: SGHRS and YFSETQ. CDR3: CASSLVLGANEQFF. The CDR3 coding sequence is TGCGCCAGCAGCTTGGTATTAGGGGCAAATGAGCAGTTCTTC.

The chain links TRBV6-5 to TRBJ1-6, with a possible D match to TRBD1 (6 bases). Germline CDR1 reads MNHEY; CDR2 reads SVGAGI. The CDR3 is made up of 15 amino acids. Trimming took 0 bases from V and 5 from J, leaving 8 bases between them. The CDR3 coding sequence is TGTGCCAGCAGTTACTCCTGGACAGATAATTCACCCCTCCACTTT. Encoded protein: CASSYSWTDNSPLHF.

The genes are TRBV4-1 and TRBJ1-6; the match to TRBD1 covers 10 bases. The V segment lost 4 bases and the J segment 9 bases; nucleotides outside the gene matches: 12. CDR3 size: 17 residues. The V gene's germline CDR1 is MGHRA and CDR2 YSYEKL. In DNA form, the CDR3 reads TGCGCCAGCAGCCGGAAGGTCTCCGGGACAGGGGTTTCACCCCTCCACTTT. As protein: CASSRKVSGTGVSPLHF.

V and J are TRBV6-6 and TRBJ1-2; no reliable D call. CDR1 MNHNY and CDR2 SVGAGI come from the germline V gene (reference sequence). This CDR3 is built from 12 residues. Trimming took off 8 bases at V and 4 bases at J, with 11 bases between the two ends. The CDR3 DNA reads TGTGCCAGCGGAGGTCCGAGCTATGGCTACACCTTC. Protein product: CASGGPSYGYTF.

The J gene is TRBJ1-2, the V gene TRBV4-1, with D possibly being TRBD1 (5 bases). Germline V gene data show CDR1 as MGHRA and CDR2 as YSYEKL. V lost 2 bases and J 5 bases, leaving 12 bases between the germline ends. The length of the CDR3 is 14 residues. The CDR3 sequence: CASSQFTGFYGYTF. CDR3 in DNA: TGCGCCAGCAGCCAATTTACAGGATTTTATGGCTACACCTTC.

The chain combines TRBV5-1 with TRBJ2-5; maybe TRBD1 (5 bases). Per the germline V gene, CDR1 is SGHRS and CDR2 is YFSETQ. Trimming removed 0 bases at V and 5 bases at J, with 8 bases between. The CDR3 is 13 residues long. The CDR3 loop reads CASSLDRPETQYF. The CDR3, as DNA: TGCGCCAGCAGCTTGGACAGGCCGGAGACCCAGTACTTC.

In its sample, this clone was seen a few times. This chain joins TRBV5-6 and TRBJ1-2; maybe TRBD1 (6 bases). V lost 0 bases, J lost 5 bases, and 11 bases lay in between. Germline values: CDR1 SGHDT, CDR2 YYEEEE. The CDR3 is 14 amino acids. The CDR3 loop is CASSLGTVAYGYTF. DNA of the CDR3: TGTGCCAGCAGCTTGGGGACAGTCGCTTATGGCTACACCTTC.

The J gene is TRBJ2-7, the V gene TRBV10-2; TRBD1 matches 9 bases. CDR3 length equals 18 residues. Germline V gene lookup returns CDR1 WSHSY and CDR2 SAAADI. The V segment lost 2 bases and the J segment 4 bases; nucleotides outside the gene matches: 15. The CDR3 nucleotides read TGCGCCAGCAGTGAGCCGGGGTTTTCGAGACAGGGGGGTTACGAGCAGTACTTC. Residues: CASSEPGFSRQGGYEQYF.

The chain is built from TRBV5-1 and TRBJ2-2; possibly TRBD1 for D (6 bases). CDR1 SGHRS and CDR2 YFSETQ come from the germline V gene. This CDR3 is 16 amino acids long. Trimming left V 0 bases short and J 0 bases short, with 9 bases between. CDR3 residues: CASSLGQAPNTGELFF. DNA for the CDR3: TGCGCCAGCAGCTTGGGACAGGCTCCGAACACCGGGGAGCTGTTTTTT. Using reference TRBV5-1 and TRBJ2-2 for the parts outside the CDR3, the full variable domain is KAGVTQTPRYLIKTRGQQVTLSCSPISGHRSVSWYQQTPGQGLQFLFEYFSETQRNKGNFPGRFSGRQFSNSRSEMNVSTLELGDSALYLCASSLGQAPNTGELFFGEGSRLTVL.

The chain joins TRBV10-2 to TRBJ2-3; 8 nucleotides align to TRBD2. Germline V lookup: CDR1 WSHSY, CDR2 SAAADI. The J segment lost 4 bases and the V segment lost 7 bases, leaving 10 bases of the junction unmatched. This CDR3 comprises 15 residues. CDR3 protein: CASTHGSGGADTQYF. Here the CDR3 DNA reads TGCGCCAGCACCCACGGCAGCGGGGGTGCAGATACGCAGTATTTT.

The chain carries TRBV29-1 and TRBJ2-1, with D perhaps matching TRBD2 (5 bases). CDR3 size: 16 residues. V lost 8 bases to trimming and J lost 0 bases, with 20 bases between them. Germline loops: CDR1 SQVTM, CDR2 ANQGSEA. The CDR3 sequence is CSTAGRRGLSYNEQFF. CDR3 sequence (DNA): TGCAGCACCGCCGGCCGGCGCGGGCTCTCCTACAATGAGCAGTTCTTC.

CDR3 residues: CAVQGAGETQYF. The CDR3 bases are TGTGCCGTACAGGGGGCTGGAGAGACCCAGTACTTC. The chain employs TRBV10-3 and TRBJ2-5, with 9 bases fitting TRBD1. The CDR3 is made up of 12 amino acids. Germline CDR1 ENHRY, CDR2 SYGVKD. J gave up 4 bases and V 11 bases, and 5 bases lay outside the gene matches.

V usage is TRBV5-1 and J usage is TRBJ2-2, with D possibly TRBD2 on 6 matching bases. This CDR3 region has 17 residues. Looked up from germline, CDR1 is SGHRS and CDR2 is YFSETQ. V lost 3 bases and J 0 bases, leaving 15 bases between the germline ends. CDR3 in amino acids: CASSYGGVNANTGELFF. The CDR3 bases are TGCGCCAGCAGCTACGGGGGAGTCAACGCGAACACCGGGGAGCTGTTTTTT. Together with reference TRBV5-1 and TRBJ2-2, the CDR3 gives the full variable domain: KAGVTQTPRYLIKTRGQQVTLSCSPISGHRSVSWYQQTPGQGLQFLFEYFSETQRNKGNFPGRFSGRQFSNSRSEMNVSTLELGDSALYLCASSYGGVNANTGELFFGEGSRLTVL.

This sequence joins TRBV11-2 and TRBJ2-3; D call uncertain. V lost 4 bases to trimming and J lost 2 bases, with 4 bases between them. The CDR3 totals 12 residues. Germline CDR1 SGHAT, CDR2 FQNNGV. CDR3 amino acids: CASSSNTDTQYF. In nucleotides, the CDR3 is TGTGCCAGCAGCTCAAACACAGATACGCAGTATTTT.

The rearrangement joins TRBV7-9 to TRBJ2-2, with a tentative D call TRBD1 (6 bases). This CDR3 region has 15 residues. Trimming pared 3 bases from V and 2 bases from J, leaving 10 bases between. Germline V gene data show CDR1 as SEHNR and CDR2 as FQNEAQ (reference sequence). CDR3 DNA sequence: TGTGCCAGCAGCTTGACAGGACCAAACACCGGGGAGCTGTTTTTT. It encodes CASSLTGPNTGELFF.

This clone was seen a single time. V and J are TRBV27 and TRBJ2-2; TRBD1 aligns across 7 bases. The CDR3 extends over 17 amino acids. The junction had 14 bases not matched to a gene; V was cut back by 2 bases and J by 8 bases. Germline-derived CDR1 and CDR2 are MNHEY and SMNVEV (reference sequence). The CDR3 reads CASSLRRGSDRTGELFF. The CDR3 nucleotides read TGTGCCAGCAGTTTACGCAGGGGGTCTGATCGGACGGGGGAGCTGTTTTTT.

The V gene is TRBV11-3, the J gene TRBJ1-1; a possible D gene is TRBD1 (5 bases). Germline lookup yields CDR1 SGHNT and CDR2 YENEEA. The CDR3 sequence is 15 residues long. The V and J ends lost 6 bases and 3 bases respectively, with 17 bases between them. CDR3 protein: CASSLRAGPDTEAFF. The CDR3 DNA is TGTGCCAGCAGTTTAAGGGCAGGGCCGGACACTGAAGCTTTCTTT.

This rearrangement joins TRBV5-6 to TRBJ1-2, with 11 bases aligning to TRBD1. The germline CDR1 and CDR2 sequences are SGHDT and YYEEEE. With V trimmed by 3 bases and J by 6 bases, 7 bases remained unmatched. This CDR3 comprises 15 residues. This chain's CDR3 is CASSSAEDRGHGYTF. The CDR3 region has the DNA TGTGCCAGCAGCTCGGCTGAGGACAGGGGGCATGGCTACACCTTC.

V gene TRBV27 combines with J gene TRBJ2-7, with TRBD1 matching over 9 bases. The V segment lost 4 bases and the J segment 1 base; nucleotides outside the gene matches: 14. The CDR3 runs to 18 residues. Germline CDR1 reads MNHEY; CDR2 reads SMNVEV (reference sequence). This CDR3 reads CASSSGRRWTGVSYEQYF. CDR3 bases: TGTGCCAGCAGTTCAGGAAGGAGGTGGACAGGGGTGTCCTACGAGCAGTACTTC.

The chain couples TRBV28 to TRBJ1-2, with TRBD1 matching over 11 bases. The CDR3 consists of 15 residues. Germline V gives CDR1 MDHEN, CDR2 SYDVKM. V was pared by 2 bases and J by 6 bases, with 5 bases of the junction left unmatched. CDR3 residues: CASSLGGQGEDGYTF. The CDR3 DNA follows: TGTGCCAGCAGTTTAGGGGGACAGGGGGAGGATGGCTACACCTTC.

V is TRBV11-1 and J is TRBJ2-6, with D tentatively TRBD1 (5 bases). V was pared by 5 bases and J by 0 bases, with 14 bases between. There are 17 residues in the CDR3. The germline V gene has CDR1 SGHAT and CDR2 FQDESV (reference sequence). CDR3 bases: TGTGCCAGCAGCCTCGGACAATCCCGCTCTGGGGCCAACGTCCTGACTTTC. Its protein product is CASSLGQSRSGANVLTF. Filled out from reference TRBV11-1 and TRBJ2-6, the complete variable domain reads EAEVAQSPRYKITEKSQAVAFWCDPISGHATLYWYRQILGQGPELLVQFQDESVVDDSQLPKDRFSAERLKGVDSTLKIQPAELGDSAMYLCASSLGQSRSGANVLTFGAGSRLTVL.

This clone was seen only once. V is TRBV14 and J is TRBJ1-3; 8 bases align to TRBD1. J gave up 2 bases and V 1 base, and 13 bases lay outside the gene matches. The germline V gene has CDR1 SGHDN and CDR2 FVKESK. The length of the CDR3 is 19 residues. Here the CDR3 DNA reads TGTGCCAGCAGCCAAGTGAAGGTCAGGGGGCGATTTCCTGGAAACACCATATATTTT. Translated, it gives CASSQVKVRGRFPGNTIYF.